The rows below give T cell receptor beta chains drawn from one sample of a study of OX40 agonist ivuxolimab in advanced cancers. Generated by immunoSEQ multiplex PCR, the TCRdb table keeps only in-frame clones and is missing some. The sample shows some 86,000 clones, around 90% of them seen only once. The sequences come from CD4+ or CD8+ T cells sorted from blood, collected in a trial of the OX40 agonist ivuxolimab. The receptor source for this set is an adult with an advanced solid tumor such as melanoma, head and neck, liver or kidney cancer. CDR3s include the opening cysteine and the closing phenylalanine or tryptophan. D genes are given only for firm matches. A clone size is listed for some rows: how often the clone was seen (once, few, many), or a class if it is expanded.

j_call: TRBJ2-2
v_call: TRBV13
clone_size: NA
d_call: NA
cdr3_aa: CASSLYGELFF
cdr3_nt: TGTGCCAGCAGCTTATACGGGGAGCTGTTTTTT

j_call: TRBJ2-7
v_call: TRBV6-5
clone_size: NA
d_call: NA
cdr3_aa: CASSSSTDEQYF
cdr3_nt: TGTGCCAGCAGTAGCAGTACCGACGAGCAGTACTTC

j_call: TRBJ1-1
v_call: TRBV6-1
clone_size: once
d_call: NA
cdr3_aa: CASSAPRGTEAFF
cdr3_nt: TGTGCCAGCAGCGCCCCGAGGGGCACTGAAGCTTTCTTT

j_call: TRBJ1-4
v_call: TRBV5-1
clone_size: NA
d_call: TRBD1
cdr3_aa: CASSLAGTDNEKLFF
cdr3_nt: TGCGCCAGCAGCTTGGCCGGGACAGACAATGAAAAACTGTTTTTT

j_call: TRBJ1-1
v_call: TRBV11-3
clone_size: NA
d_call: NA
cdr3_aa: CASSLDPWRMDEAFF
cdr3_nt: TGTGCCAGCAGCTTAGATCCTTGGAGAATGGATGAAGCTTTCTTT

j_call: TRBJ1-1
v_call: TRBV25-1
clone_size: NA
d_call: NA
cdr3_aa: CASSLTGKTEAFF
cdr3_nt: TGTGCCAGCAGTCTCACAGGGAAAACTGAAGCTTTCTTT

j_call: TRBJ2-2
v_call: TRBV29-1
clone_size: few
d_call: TRBD1
cdr3_aa: CSVVGRQGATGELFF
cdr3_nt: TGCAGCGTTGTCGGTCGACAGGGGGCCACCGGGGAGCTGTTTTTT

j_call: TRBJ2-5
v_call: TRBV11-2
clone_size: NA
d_call: NA
cdr3_aa: CASSFLETQYF
cdr3_nt: TGTGCCAGCAGCTTCCTGGAGACCCAGTACTTC

j_call: TRBJ2-7
v_call: TRBV29-1
clone_size: NA
d_call: NA
cdr3_aa: CSVRDSYEQYF
cdr3_nt: TGCAGCGTCCGAGACAGCTACGAGCAGTACTTC

j_call: TRBJ2-7
v_call: TRBV29-1
clone_size: NA
d_call: NA
cdr3_aa: CSVEDLDYEQYF
cdr3_nt: TGCAGCGTTGAGGACTTGGACTACGAGCAGTACTTC

j_call: TRBJ2-6
v_call: TRBV7-8
clone_size: once
d_call: NA
cdr3_aa: CASSLARGGPPVLTF
cdr3_nt: TGTGCCAGCAGCTTAGCAAGGGGTGGGCCCCCGGTCCTGACTTTC

j_call: TRBJ2-7
v_call: TRBV7-9
clone_size: NA
d_call: NA
cdr3_aa: CASSTTGNPSYEQYF
cdr3_nt: TGTGCCAGCAGCACGACAGGAAATCCCTCCTACGAGCAGTACTTC

j_call: TRBJ2-4
v_call: TRBV28
clone_size: NA
d_call: NA
cdr3_aa: CASSSPDSLAKNIQYF
cdr3_nt: TGTGCCAGCAGTTCTCCCGACAGTCTAGCCAAAAACATTCAGTACTTC

j_call: TRBJ2-7
v_call: TRBV4-2
clone_size: NA
d_call: NA
cdr3_aa: CASSQDSGLRKGYEQYF
cdr3_nt: TGTGCCAGCAGCCAAGATTCCGGACTCCGAAAAGGGTACGAGCAGTACTTC

j_call: TRBJ2-1
v_call: TRBV19
clone_size: NA
d_call: TRBD2
cdr3_aa: CASSIFPSGTNEQFF
cdr3_nt: TGTGCCAGTAGTATCTTTCCTAGCGGGACTAATGAGCAGTTCTTC

j_call: TRBJ2-7
v_call: TRBV6-1
clone_size: NA
d_call: NA
cdr3_aa: CASSRTDREQYF
cdr3_nt: TGTGCCAGCTCACGGACAGACAGGGAGCAGTACTTC

j_call: TRBJ2-7
v_call: TRBV6-5
clone_size: NA
d_call: NA
cdr3_aa: CASSYQAGDYNEQYF
cdr3_nt: TGTGCCAGCAGTTACCAGGCAGGGGATTACAACGAGCAGTACTTC

j_call: TRBJ2-7
v_call: TRBV4-1
clone_size: NA
d_call: NA
cdr3_aa: CASSQDRGYEQYF
cdr3_nt: TGCGCCAGCAGCCAAGACAGGGGCTACGAGCAGTACTTC

j_call: TRBJ1-1
v_call: TRBV5-8
clone_size: NA
d_call: NA
cdr3_aa: CASSLTSGSIGIF
cdr3_nt: TGTGCCAGCAGCTTGACTTCCGGCTCCATTGGTATCTTT

j_call: TRBJ2-2
v_call: TRBV30
clone_size: NA
d_call: NA
cdr3_aa: CAWSVLSHTGELFF
cdr3_nt: TGTGCCTGGAGTGTACTGTCTCACACCGGGGAGCTGTTTTTT

j_call: TRBJ1-1
v_call: TRBV13
clone_size: NA
d_call: TRBD1
cdr3_aa: CASSPAGGTGRTEAFF
cdr3_nt: TGTGCCAGCAGCCCCGCGGGTGGGACAGGGAGAACTGAAGCTTTCTTT

j_call: TRBJ1-1
v_call: TRBV7-9
clone_size: once
d_call: NA
cdr3_aa: CASSFTGRRMNTEAFF
cdr3_nt: TGTGCCAGCAGTTTTACAGGGAGGAGGATGAACACTGAAGCTTTCTTT

j_call: TRBJ1-2
v_call: TRBV11-3
clone_size: NA
d_call: TRBD1
cdr3_aa: CASSRDRGDYGYTF
cdr3_nt: TGTGCCAGCAGCCGGGACAGGGGGGACTATGGCTACACCTTC

j_call: TRBJ1-6
v_call: TRBV30
clone_size: NA
d_call: NA
cdr3_aa: CAWSVGPGIHSPLHF
cdr3_nt: TGTGCCTGGAGTGTAGGTCCAGGGATCCATTCACCCCTCCACTTT

j_call: TRBJ1-1
v_call: TRBV28
clone_size: NA
d_call: NA
cdr3_aa: CASSLVGEAFF
cdr3_nt: TGTGCCAGCAGTTTGGTGGGTGAAGCTTTCTTT

j_call: TRBJ1-2
v_call: TRBV21-1
clone_size: NA
d_call: NA
cdr3_aa: CASSKVDGDACGYTF
cdr3_nt: TGTGCCAGCAGCAAAGTAGACGGAGACGCGTGTGGCTACACCTTC

j_call: TRBJ2-5
v_call: TRBV7-8
clone_size: NA
d_call: TRBD2
cdr3_aa: CASSFPGTSKETQYF
cdr3_nt: TGTGCCAGCAGCTTTCCCGGGACTAGTAAAGAGACCCAGTACTTC

j_call: TRBJ2-5
v_call: TRBV15
clone_size: NA
d_call: NA
cdr3_aa: CATSRDSGVSQETQYF
cdr3_nt: TGTGCCACCAGCAGAGATAGCGGTGTCAGCCAAGAGACCCAGTACTTC